The 5 T cell receptor beta chains reported below all come from one sample, sequenced in a study of blood T cell repertoires in COVID-19. The data were produced by immunoSEQ multiplex PCR, yet TCRdb's version contains in-frame clones alone and is incomplete. The top ten clones hold 1.5% to 1.8% of a sample with under 450,000 clones, about 88% of them seen once. Input material: peripheral blood. The receptors stem from a woman between 40 and 55 years old with COVID-19, enrolled during active disease.

This clone was counted once. This chain joins TRBV7-2 and TRBJ1-2, with 7 bases that match TRBD1. Germline V gene lookup returns CDR1 SGHTA and CDR2 FQGNSA. Unmatched junction bases numbered 8, after V lost 3 bases and J lost 4 bases. This CDR3 is 15 amino acids long. The DNA of the CDR3 is TGTGCCAGCAGCTTCCGGGACAGATCTTTCTATGGCTACACCTTC. Translated: CASSFRDRSFYGYTF.

This clone came up a few times. J is TRBJ2-5 and V is TRBV6-2 or TRBV6-3; 9 bases are a match to TRBD1. After removal of 6 bases from V and 4 bases from J, the junction contained 9 bases not matched to a gene. The length of the CDR3 is 15 residues. The germline gives CDR1 MNHEY, CDR2 SVGEGT. CDR3 loop: CASSRTGTGRETQYF. CDR3 coding DNA: TGTGCCAGCAGCCGAACCGGGACAGGGAGAGAGACCCAGTACTTC.

The CDR3 DNA is TGTGCCAGCAGTGAAAATCCGGGTCAGCCCCAGCATTTT. Protein product: CASSENPGQPQHF. This sequence joins TRBV6-1 and TRBJ1-5, with D hard to call. The CDR3 runs to 13 residues. V was cut by 2 bases and J by 6 bases, with 8 bases left in between. Germline CDR1 reads MNHNS; CDR2 reads SASEGT.

V and J are TRBV5-1 and TRBJ1-4, with TRBD1 matching 10 bases. Trimming removed 7 bases from V and 3 bases from J; junction bases left unmatched: 9. This CDR3 has 16 residues. Looked up from germline, CDR1 is SGHRS and CDR2 is YFSETQ. The DNA for the CDR3 is TGCGCCAGCCAAGGACAGGGGGGTCGGGCTAATGAAAAACTGTTTTTT. This gives the protein CASQGQGGRANEKLFF. Using reference TRBV5-1 and TRBJ1-4 for the parts outside the CDR3, the full variable domain is KAGVTQTPRYLIKTRGQQVTLSCSPISGHRSVSWYQQTPGQGLQFLFEYFSETQRNKGNFPGRFSGRQFSNSRSEMNVSTLELGDSALYLCASQGQGGRANEKLFFGSGTQLSVL.

The chain carries TRBV19 and TRBJ1-5, with 8 bases that match TRBD1. CDR1 LNHDA and CDR2 SQIVND come from the germline V gene (reference sequence). The ends lost 11 bases at V and 2 bases at J; junction bases unmatched: 17. The CDR3 consists of 17 residues. CDR3 region: CASMDRDLEWGNQPQHF. The CDR3 DNA sequence: TGTGCCTCGATGGACAGGGACTTAGAATGGGGCAATCAGCCCCAGCATTTT.